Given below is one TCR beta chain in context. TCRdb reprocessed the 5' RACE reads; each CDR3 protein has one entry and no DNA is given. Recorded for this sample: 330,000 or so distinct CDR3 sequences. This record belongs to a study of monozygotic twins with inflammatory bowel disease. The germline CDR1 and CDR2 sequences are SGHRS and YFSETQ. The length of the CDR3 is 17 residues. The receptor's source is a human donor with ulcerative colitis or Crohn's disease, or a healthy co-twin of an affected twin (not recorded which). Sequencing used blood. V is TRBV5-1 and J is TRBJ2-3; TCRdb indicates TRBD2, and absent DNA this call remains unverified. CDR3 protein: CASSLAVGGGGTDTQYF.